This TCR beta chain was sequenced for a study of PD-1 blockade in classical Hodgkin lymphoma. The study, taken as a whole, reports: Reported baseline diversity: healthy donors highest, relapsed/refractory patients lowest.

Time point noted: cycle 4 day 1 (C4D1), after around six weeks of nivolumab. Each patient's relapse followed autologous stem cell transplantation, and brentuximab vedotin exposure varied. Thawed PBMCs underwent magnetic negative selection to obtain purified CD8+ T cells. J was trimmed by 2 bases and V by 2 bases; bases with no gene match: 8. CDR3 length equals 16 residues. The V gene's germline CDR1 is MDHEN and CDR2 SYDVKM. With regard to this clone: What it binds is unknown.

Generated by immunoSEQ multiplex PCR, the TCRdb table keeps only in-frame clones and is missing some. Of about 21,000 clones listed, less than 90% are singletons. The rearrangement joins TRBV28 to TRBJ1-1; TRBD1 aligns across 7 bases. The sequences come from CD8+ T cells from blood, collected before the fourth cycle of nivolumab. The sequence came from a human donor with classical Hodgkin lymphoma. CDR3 coding DNA: TGTGCCAGCAGTTTAGAACAGGGGACACTTAACACTGAAGCTTTCTTT. Residues: CASSLEQGTLNTEAFF.